This TCR beta chain was identified during a study of cytomegalovirus exposure and HLA in healthy donors. Each donor was nominally healthy when sampled (though unrecorded immune exposures were likely). The PCR had 60 Vbeta and 13 Jbeta primers. Measured with immunoSEQ multiplex PCR; TCRdb has only the in-frame clones, and not every one. Among 80,000 to 100,000 clones, around 82% were seen once, and the ten largest hold more than 3%. This CDR3 is 14 amino acids long. CDR1 is KGHSH and CDR2 is LQKENI in the germline V gene. The junction had 5 bases not matched to a gene; V was cut back by 1 base and J by 6 bases. On this clone itself: Its target is not known.

Study conclusions and caveats: Compared with the approximately 670-donor mean, an Asian-associated ancestry cluster reportedly had fewer N-insertions, according to a later analysis. According to a later analysis, most TCR beta chains associated with CMV appeared HLA-restricted. Trimming of TCR beta V- and J-genes showed a link, identified in a later analysis, to a missense DCLRE1C variant.

The TCR sequence derives from a man aged 35 to 55 in good health and CMV-seronegative. Material: PBMCs. This chain joins TRBV18 and TRBJ1-1, with TRBD1 matching over 7 bases. The CDR3 spells CASSPQGATSEAFF. DNA of the CDR3: TGTGCCAGCTCACCACAGGGGGCGACGTCTGAAGCTTTCTTT.